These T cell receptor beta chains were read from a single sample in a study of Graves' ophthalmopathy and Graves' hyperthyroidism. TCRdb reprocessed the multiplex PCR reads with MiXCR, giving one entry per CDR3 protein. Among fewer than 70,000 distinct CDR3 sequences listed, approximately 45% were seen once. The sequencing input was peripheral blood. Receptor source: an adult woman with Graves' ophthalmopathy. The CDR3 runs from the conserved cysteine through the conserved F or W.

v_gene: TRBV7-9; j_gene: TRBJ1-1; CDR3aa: CASSNPGWDTEAFF
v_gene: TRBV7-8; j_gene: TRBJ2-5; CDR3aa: CASSRPGQGETQYF
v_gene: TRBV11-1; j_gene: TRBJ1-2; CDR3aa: CASSLAQSYGYTF
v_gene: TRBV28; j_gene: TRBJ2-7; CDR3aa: CASSTVRNEQYF
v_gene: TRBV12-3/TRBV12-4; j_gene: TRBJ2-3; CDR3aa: CASSSGTSDTDTQYF
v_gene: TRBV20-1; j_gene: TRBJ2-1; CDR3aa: CSAPRTGEQFF
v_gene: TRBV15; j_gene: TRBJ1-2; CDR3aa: CATSTGTGDSNGYTF
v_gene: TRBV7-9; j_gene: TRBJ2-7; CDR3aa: CASSSPGSGRYEQYF
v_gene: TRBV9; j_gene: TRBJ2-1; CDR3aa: CASSVALGPNNEQFF
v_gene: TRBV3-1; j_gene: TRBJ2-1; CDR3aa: CASSQGGDNEQFF
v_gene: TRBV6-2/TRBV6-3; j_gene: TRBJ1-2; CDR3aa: CASSVTGHHGYTF
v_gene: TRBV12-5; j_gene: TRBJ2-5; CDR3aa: CASGFQTGTRRSETQYF
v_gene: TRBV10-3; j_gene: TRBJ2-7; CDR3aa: CAISDGSNELYF
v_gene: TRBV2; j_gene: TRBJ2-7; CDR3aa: CASSKGPGLAINEQYF
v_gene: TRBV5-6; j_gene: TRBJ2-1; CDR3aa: CASSFGLAGVGEQFF
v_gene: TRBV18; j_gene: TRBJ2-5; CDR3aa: CANSPPESRETQYF
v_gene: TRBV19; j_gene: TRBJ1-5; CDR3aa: CATSRTGWNQPQHF
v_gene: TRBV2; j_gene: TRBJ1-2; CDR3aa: CASTSDWTGGSYGYTF
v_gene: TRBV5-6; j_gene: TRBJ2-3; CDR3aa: CASSGGLEGGTQYF
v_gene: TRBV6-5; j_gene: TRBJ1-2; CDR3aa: CASSSPGQPLNYGYTF
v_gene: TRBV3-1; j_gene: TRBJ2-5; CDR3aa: CASSELAVQETQYF
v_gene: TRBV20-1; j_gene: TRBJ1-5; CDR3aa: CSARGQLSNQPQHF